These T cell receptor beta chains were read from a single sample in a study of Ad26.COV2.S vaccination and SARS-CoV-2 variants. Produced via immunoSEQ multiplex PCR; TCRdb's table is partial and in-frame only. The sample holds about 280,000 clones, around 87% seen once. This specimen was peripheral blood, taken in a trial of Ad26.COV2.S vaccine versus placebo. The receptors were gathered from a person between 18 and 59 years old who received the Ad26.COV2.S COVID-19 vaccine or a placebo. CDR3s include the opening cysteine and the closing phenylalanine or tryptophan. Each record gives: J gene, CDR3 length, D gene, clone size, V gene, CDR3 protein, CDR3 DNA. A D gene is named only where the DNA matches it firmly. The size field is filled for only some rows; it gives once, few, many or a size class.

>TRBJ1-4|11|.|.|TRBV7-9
CASTFHEKLFF
TGTGCCAGCACCTTTCATGAAAAACTGTTTTTT
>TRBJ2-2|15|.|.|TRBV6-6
CASVTSAGEAGELFF
TGTGCCAGCGTCACCTCCGCAGGGGAGGCCGGGGAGCTGTTTTTT
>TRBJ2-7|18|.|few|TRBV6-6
CASSRLFSMSGSSYEQYF
TGTGCCAGCAGCCGACTCTTTAGTATGTCAGGGAGCTCCTACGAGCAGTACTTC
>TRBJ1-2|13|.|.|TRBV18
CASSHRDDNGYTF
TGTGCCAGCTCCCACAGAGACGACAATGGCTACACCTTC
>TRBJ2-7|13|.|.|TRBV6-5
CASSYAYSYEQYF
TGTGCCAGCAGTTACGCATACTCCTACGAGCAGTACTTC
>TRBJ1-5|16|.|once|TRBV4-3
CASSQDIGTDYQPQHF
TGCGCCAGCAGCCAAGACATCGGGACGGATTATCAGCCCCAGCATTTT
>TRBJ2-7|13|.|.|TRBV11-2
CASSLGIEGWKYF
TGTGCCAGCAGCTTAGGGATCGAGGGTTGGAAGTACTTC
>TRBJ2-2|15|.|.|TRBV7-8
CASSPSRGRIGELFF
TGTGCCAGCAGCCCCTCCCGGGGGCGGATCGGGGAGCTGTTTTTT
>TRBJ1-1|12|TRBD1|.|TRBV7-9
CASSPDRGEAFF
TGTGCCAGCAGCCCCGACAGGGGAGAAGCTTTCTTT
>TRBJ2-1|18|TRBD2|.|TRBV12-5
CASGLGPPLAGRYNEQFF
TGTGCTAGTGGTTTGGGGCCCCCGCTAGCGGGGCGGTACAATGAGCAGTTCTTC
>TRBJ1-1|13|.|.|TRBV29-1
CSVEGQRNTEAFF
TGCAGCGTTGAAGGGCAGCGAAACACTGAAGCTTTCTTT
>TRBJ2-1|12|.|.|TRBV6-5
CASIGRTNEQFF
TGTGCCAGCATCGGCCGGACCAATGAGCAGTTCTTC
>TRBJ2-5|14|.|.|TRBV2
CASSEREGLETQYF
TGTGCCAGCAGTGAGCGGGAAGGTTTAGAGACCCAGTACTTC
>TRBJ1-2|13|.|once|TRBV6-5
CASSFSDFYGYTF
TGTGCCAGCAGTTTTAGCGATTTCTATGGCTACACCTTC
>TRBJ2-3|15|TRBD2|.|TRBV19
CASSIGGRVTDTQYF
TGTGCCAGTAGTATTGGTGGGAGGGTCACAGATACGCAGTATTTT
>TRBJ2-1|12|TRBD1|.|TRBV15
CATSADRDEQFF
TGTGCCACCAGCGCCGACAGGGATGAGCAGTTCTTC